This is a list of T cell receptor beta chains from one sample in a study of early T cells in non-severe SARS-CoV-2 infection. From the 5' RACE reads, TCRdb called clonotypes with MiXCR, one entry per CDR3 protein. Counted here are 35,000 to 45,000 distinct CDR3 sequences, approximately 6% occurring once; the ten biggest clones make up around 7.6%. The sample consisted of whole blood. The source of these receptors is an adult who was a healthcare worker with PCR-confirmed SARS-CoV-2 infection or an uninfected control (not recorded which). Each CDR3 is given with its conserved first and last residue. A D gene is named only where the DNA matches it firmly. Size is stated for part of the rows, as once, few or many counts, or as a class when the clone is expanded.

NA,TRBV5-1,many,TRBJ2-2,CASSRATGELFF,TGCGCCAGCAGCAGGGCTACCGGGGAGCTGTTTTTT
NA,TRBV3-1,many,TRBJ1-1,CASSQGGGPRNTEAFF,TGTGCCAGCAGCCAAGGAGGGGGACCCAGGAACACTGAAGCTTTCTTT
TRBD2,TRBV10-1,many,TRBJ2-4,CASSESILAGDSRRNIQYF,TGCGCCAGCAGTGAGTCGATCCTAGCGGGAGATTCTCGCCGGAACATTCAGTACTTC
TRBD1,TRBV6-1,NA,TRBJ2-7,CASRKGTGYEQYF,TGTGCCAGCAGGAAGGGGACAGGGTACGAGCAGTACTTC
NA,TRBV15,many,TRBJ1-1,CATSRGFRNTEAFF,TGTGCCACCAGCAGAGGATTTAGGAACACTGAAGCTTTCTTT
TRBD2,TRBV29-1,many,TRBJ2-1,CSVGGTSGTSRDEQFF,TGCAGCGTTGGGGGGACTAGCGGGACCTCGAGGGATGAGCAGTTCTTC
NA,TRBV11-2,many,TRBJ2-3,CASSTRGGQEDTQYF,TGTGCCAGCAGCACTAGGGGAGGTCAGGAAGATACGCAGTATTTT
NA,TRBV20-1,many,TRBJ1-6,CSAREGPGSSPLHF,TGCAGTGCTAGAGAGGGCCCAGGGTCTTCACCCCTCCACTTT
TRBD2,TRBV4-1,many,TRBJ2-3,CASSHRGASGSTDTQYF,TGCGCCAGCAGCCACCGAGGGGCTAGCGGGTCCACAGATACGCAGTATTTT
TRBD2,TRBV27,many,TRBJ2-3,CASSLSPSGGSTDTQYF,TGTGCCAGCAGTTTATCGCCCAGCGGGGGGAGCACAGATACGCAGTATTTT
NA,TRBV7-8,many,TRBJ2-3,CASSATRRGTPRGADTQYF,TGTGCCAGCAGCGCAACCCGGAGAGGGACCCCGAGAGGGGCAGATACGCAGTATTTT
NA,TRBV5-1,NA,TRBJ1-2,CASSLGSNYGYTF,TGCGCCAGCAGCTTGGGGTCTAACTATGGCTACACCTTC
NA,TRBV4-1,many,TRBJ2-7,CASSPGTGGYEQYF,TGCGCCAGCAGCCCCGGGACTGGGGGCTACGAGCAGTACTTC
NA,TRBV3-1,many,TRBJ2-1,CASSQVIQDYQFF,TGTGCCAGCAGCCAAGTTATCCAGGACTATCAGTTCTTC
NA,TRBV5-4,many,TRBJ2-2,CASSLQSGELFF,TGTGCCAGCAGCTTGCAGTCCGGGGAGCTGTTTTTT
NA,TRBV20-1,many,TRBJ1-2,CSARDRWGYSYGYTF,TGCAGTGCTAGAGATAGATGGGGTTATAGCTATGGCTACACCTTC
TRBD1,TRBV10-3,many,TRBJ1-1,CAISPTGVLNTEAFF,TGTGCCATCAGCCCGACAGGGGTGCTGAACACTGAAGCTTTCTTT
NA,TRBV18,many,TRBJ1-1,CASSPGVGDLNTEAFF,TGTGCCAGCTCCCCAGGAGTGGGGGATCTAAACACTGAAGCTTTCTTT
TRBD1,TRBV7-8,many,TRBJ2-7,CASSPGGLRYF,TGTGCCAGCAGTCCAGGGGGTCTCAGGTACTTC
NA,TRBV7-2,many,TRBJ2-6,CASSLAGGSGANVLTF,TGTGCCAGCAGCTTAGCAGGGGGATCTGGGGCCAACGTCCTGACTTTC
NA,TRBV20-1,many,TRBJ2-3,CSASAGGTDTQYF,TGCAGTGCTAGTGCAGGGGGGACAGATACGCAGTATTTT
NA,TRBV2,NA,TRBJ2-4,CASSEGMSSDKNIQYF,TGTGCCAGCAGTGAAGGGATGAGCTCTGACAAAAACATTCAGTACTTC
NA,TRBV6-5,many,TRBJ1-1,CASSSPGHKNTEAFF,TGTGCCAGCAGTTCCCCGGGACACAAGAACACTGAAGCTTTCTTT
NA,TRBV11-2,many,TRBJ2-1,CASSLGGSSYNEQFF,TGTGCCAGCAGCTTAGGGGGGAGCTCCTACAATGAGCAGTTCTTC
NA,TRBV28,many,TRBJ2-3,CASYPGGFTDTQYF,TGTGCCAGCTACCCGGGCGGATTCACAGATACGCAGTATTTT
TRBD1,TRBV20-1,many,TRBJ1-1,CSAFLPDRENTEAFF,TGCAGTGCCTTCCTACCCGACAGGGAGAACACTGAAGCTTTCTTT
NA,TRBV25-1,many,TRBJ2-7,CASSEWYEQYF,TGTGCCAGCAGTGAATGGTACGAGCAGTACTTC
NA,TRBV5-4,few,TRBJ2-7,CASSLGREGEQYF,TGTGCCAGCAGCTTGGGGCGGGAAGGCGAGCAGTACTTC
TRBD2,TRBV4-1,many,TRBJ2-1,CASSQTSGRRLTEQFF,TGCGCCAGCAGCCAGACTAGCGGGAGGCGGCTTACTGAGCAGTTCTTC
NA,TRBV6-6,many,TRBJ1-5,CASSYGTYQPQHF,TGTGCCAGCAGTTACGGCACATATCAGCCCCAGCATTTT